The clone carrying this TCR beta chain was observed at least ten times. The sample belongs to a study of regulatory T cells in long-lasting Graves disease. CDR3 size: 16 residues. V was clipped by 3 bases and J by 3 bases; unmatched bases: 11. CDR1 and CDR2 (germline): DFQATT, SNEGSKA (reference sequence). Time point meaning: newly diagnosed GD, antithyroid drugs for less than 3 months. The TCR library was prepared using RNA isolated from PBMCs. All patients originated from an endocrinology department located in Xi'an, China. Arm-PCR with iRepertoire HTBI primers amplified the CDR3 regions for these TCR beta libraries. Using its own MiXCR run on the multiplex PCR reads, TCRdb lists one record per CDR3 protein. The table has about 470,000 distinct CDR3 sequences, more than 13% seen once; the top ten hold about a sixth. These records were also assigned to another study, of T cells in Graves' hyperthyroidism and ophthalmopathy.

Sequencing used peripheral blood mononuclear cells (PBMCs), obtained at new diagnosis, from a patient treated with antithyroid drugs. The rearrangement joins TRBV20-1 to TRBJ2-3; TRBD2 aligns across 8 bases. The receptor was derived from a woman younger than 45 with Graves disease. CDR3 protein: CSARAYSGKITDTQYF. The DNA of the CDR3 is TGCAGTGCTAGGGCCTATAGCGGGAAGATTACAGATACGCAGTATTTT.